These 31 T cell receptor beta chains were all obtained from the same sample, sequenced in a study of a mutant IDH1 vaccine in newly diagnosed glioma. The time point denotes: week 35, safety follow-up. The investigators gave 300 ug of mutant IDH1 20-mer peptide in each vaccine dose, together with topical imiquimod. This table comes from immunoSEQ multiplex PCR, and its TCRdb copy is limited to in-frame clones, with some not included. This sample carries tens of thousands of clones, 80% to 90% of them seen once, and the ten largest clones take 1.6%. No antigen is known for these receptors. The sample in question was PBMCs, obtained from a glioma patient whose treatment included an IDH1 peptide vaccine. The receptors here all came from a man aged 40-55 years with glioma.

The V call is TRBV11-2, the J call TRBJ2-7; D not resolved. The V end was cut by 5 bases, the J end by 5 bases, with 7 bases between. CDR3 size: 11 residues. The germline CDR1 and CDR2 sequences are SGHAT and FQNNGV. The CDR3 protein is CASSPANEQYF. The DNA of the CDR3 is TGTGCCAGCAGCCCAGCCAACGAGCAGTACTTC.

The chain combines TRBV4-1 with TRBJ1-1; 11 nucleotides line up with TRBD1. J gave up 0 bases and V 7 bases, and 7 bases lay outside the gene matches. Germline V gene lookup returns CDR1 MGHRA and CDR2 YSYEKL. The CDR3 has 16 amino acids. The CDR3 coding sequence is TGCGCCAGCACCCCGGGACAGGGGGGAATGAACACTGAAGCTTTCTTT. Its protein is CASTPGQGGMNTEAFF.

V and J are TRBV5-1 and TRBJ2-5, with 7 bases that match TRBD1. CDR1 and CDR2 (germline): SGHRS, YFSETQ. The CDR3 contains 13 residues. Trimming took 4 bases from V and 4 from J; bases not matched to a gene: 4. CDR3 amino acids: CASSRGGGETQYF. The CDR3 DNA reads TGCGCCAGCAGCCGAGGGGGCGGAGAGACCCAGTACTTC.

In this sample, this clone turned up once. This chain uses TRBV9 with TRBJ1-3; possible D gene TRBD1, 6 bases. CDR1 is SGDLS and CDR2 is YYNGEE in the germline V gene. V shed 0 bases and J shed 3 bases, with 13 bases lying between them. The CDR3 is made up of 16 amino acids. CDR3 sequence reads: CASSVEQGMVGNTIYF. For the CDR3, the DNA is TGTGCCAGCAGCGTAGAGCAGGGGATGGTTGGAAACACCATATATTTT.

The chain recombines TRBV25-1 with TRBJ2-7; tentatively, D is TRBD2 (5 bases). The germline gives CDR1 MGHDK, CDR2 SYGVNS. The V end was cut by 1 base, the J end by 7 bases, with 14 bases between. CDR3 length equals 14 residues. DNA for the CDR3: TGTGCCAGCAGTGAATCTCACCACGGAGGTGAGCAGTACTTC. This codes for CASSESHHGGEQYF.

The V gene is TRBV14, the J gene TRBJ2-2; D is unclear. The CDR3 loop spans 14 amino acids. The V end was cut by 4 bases, the J end by 4 bases, with 10 bases between. Germline lookup yields CDR1 SGHDN and CDR2 FVKESK. Here the CDR3 reads CASSPASLTGELFF. The CDR3 DNA is TGTGCCAGCAGCCCCGCTTCCCTCACCGGGGAGCTGTTTTTT.

The chain uses TRBV19 and TRBJ1-2, with a tentative D call TRBD1 (5 bases). Trimming left V 9 bases short and J 2 bases short, with 16 bases between. This CDR3 spans 14 amino acids. Germline loops: CDR1 LNHDA, CDR2 SQIVND (reference sequence). CDR3 loop: CASRRAAGNYGYTF. As DNA, the CDR3 is TGTGCCAGCCGTCGGGCGGCAGGGAACTATGGCTACACCTTC.

This clone was recorded only once. The CDR3 sequence is CASTKLAGGSSSYNEQFF. As DNA, the CDR3 is TGCGCCAGCACAAAACTAGCGGGAGGTTCCAGCTCCTACAATGAGCAGTTCTTC. This chain joins TRBV10-1 and TRBJ2-1, with TRBD2 matching 12 bases. V dropped 7 bases and J dropped 0; count of bases not matched to a gene: 10. The germline gives CDR1 WNHNN, CDR2 SYGVQD (reference sequence). This CDR3 has 18 amino acids.

This chain links TRBV4-2 with TRBJ2-3; D possibly matches TRBD1 or TRBD2 (6 bases each). Germline V gene data show CDR1 as LGHNA and CDR2 as YNFKEQ. This CDR3 is 17 amino acids long. Trimming left V 0 bases short and J 2 bases short, with 15 bases between. CDR3 residues: CASSQDVRGDLTDTQYF. The CDR3 bases are TGTGCCAGCAGCCAAGATGTTAGGGGGGACCTCACAGATACGCAGTATTTT.

The CDR3 loop is CASSEVGPYEQYF. The CDR3 DNA follows: TGTGCCAGCAGTGAGGTAGGGCCCTACGAGCAGTACTTC. The chain joins TRBV25-1 to TRBJ2-7, with unresolved D. The CDR3 length is 13 residues. Trimming shortened V by 3 bases and J by 2 bases, and 8 bases separated the two germline ends. The germline V gene encodes CDR1 MGHDK and CDR2 SYGVNS.

This clone was seen a single time. The chain has TRBV15 and TRBJ1-2; 9 bases align to TRBD1. Germline V CDR1 and CDR2: LNHNV, YYDKDF (reference sequence). This CDR3 comprises 15 residues. The junction had 4 bases not matched to a gene; V was cut back by 0 bases and J by 5 bases. CDR3 DNA sequence: TGTGCCACCAGCAGAGATGGGACAGGGAATTATGGCTACACCTTC. Protein sequence: CATSRDGTGNYGYTF.

This clone was detected once. The DNA of the CDR3 is TGTGCCAGCAGTTTAGGGGCAGGGGGCGAAGCTGAAGCTTTCTTT. Its translation is CASSLGAGGEAEAFF. V and J are TRBV28 and TRBJ1-1; 8 positions match TRBD1. J lost 6 bases, V lost 2 bases, and 8 bases had no gene match. From germline, CDR1 is MDHEN and CDR2 SYDVKM. The CDR3 extends over 15 amino acids. Looking up the rest from reference TRBV28 and TRBJ1-1 gives the full variable domain: DVKVTQSSRYLVKRTGEKVFLECVQDMDHENMFWYRQDPGLGLRLIYFSYDVKMKEKGDIPEGYSVSREKKERFSLILESASTNQTSMYLCASSLGAGGEAEAFFGQGTRLTVV.

A few counts support this clone. The chain employs TRBV18 and TRBJ2-2, with D possibly TRBD2 on 6 matching bases. The ends were cut back, 6 bases at V and 2 bases at J, with 13 bases in the middle. CDR1 and CDR2 (germline): KGHSH, LQKENI. The CDR3 is made up of 15 amino acids. Written as DNA, the CDR3 is TGTGCCAGCTCGCAGGGAGGAGTCAACACCGGGGAGCTGTTTTTT. Translating gives CASSQGGVNTGELFF.

The chain carries TRBV19 and TRBJ2-1; 9 bases are a match to TRBD1. The trim removed 1 base at V and 7 bases at J, leaving 2 bases unmatched. This CDR3 is 14 amino acids long. Per germline, CDR1 LNHDA and CDR2 SQIVND (reference sequence). CDR3 sequence (DNA): TGTGCCAGTAGTATAGGACAGGGGGTAAATGAGCAGTTCTTC. It yields the protein CASSIGQGVNEQFF.

The genes are TRBV5-8 and TRBJ2-4, with D possibly TRBD1 on 5 matching bases. The ends were cut back, 3 bases at V and 0 bases at J, with 13 bases in the middle. The CDR3 is made up of 16 amino acids. CDR1 is SGHTS and CDR2 is YDEGEE in the germline V gene. CDR3 loop: CASSSLAGIAKNIQYF. The CDR3 region has the DNA TGTGCCAGCAGCTCGCTGGCAGGGATAGCCAAAAACATTCAGTACTTC.

The chain links TRBV5-6 to TRBJ2-1, with D hard to call. This CDR3 has 15 residues. CDR1 and CDR2 from the germline V gene are SGHDT and YYEEEE. Trimming took off 0 bases at V and 0 bases at J, with 7 bases between the two ends. The CDR3 DNA sequence: TGTGCCAGCAGCTTGGCCCGCAGCTCCTACAATGAGCAGTTCTTC. It specifies CASSLARSSYNEQFF.

The rearrangement joins TRBV7-9 to TRBJ1-1; D is unclear. The CDR3 loop spans 14 amino acids. The V gene lost 5 bases and the J gene lost 6 bases, with 16 bases spanning the gap. Germline V gives CDR1 SEHNR, CDR2 FQNEAQ (reference sequence). DNA of the CDR3: TGTGCCAGCAGCGCCGTGAATCCTGGGGCTGAAGCTTTCTTT. The encoded protein is CASSAVNPGAEAFF.

The chain combines TRBV5-4 with TRBJ2-3; 7 bases are shared with TRBD2. This CDR3 has 14 residues. Germline values: CDR1 SGHNT, CDR2 YYREEE (reference sequence). The V segment lost 2 bases and the J segment 2 bases; nucleotides outside the gene matches: 2. CDR3: CASSLAGPTDTQYF. The CDR3 nucleotides are TGTGCCAGCAGCTTAGCGGGACCCACAGATACGCAGTATTTT.

This chain uses TRBV4-3 with TRBJ2-2; D call uncertain. Trimming stripped 4 bases from V and 7 bases from J, with 10 bases between. The CDR3 has 13 amino acids. Germline CDR1 is LGHNA and CDR2 is YSLEER. The CDR3 sequence is CASSPSSRGELFF. Written as DNA, the CDR3 is TGCGCCAGCAGCCCTTCTAGTCGCGGGGAGCTGTTTTTT.

The genes are TRBV21-1 and TRBJ2-7; the table calls TRBD1, which could not be checked here. TRBV21-1 is a pseudogene. CDR3 length equals 17 residues. CDR3 DNA: TGTGCCAGCAGCAAAAGAATAGGAGACAGGGCGCAATGCGAGCAGTACTTC. Its protein is CASSKRIGDRAQCEQYF.

J is TRBJ2-1 and V is TRBV28, with 14 bases that match TRBD2. The germline gives CDR1 MDHEN, CDR2 SYDVKM. CDR3 size: 16 residues. The V gene end was trimmed by 2 bases and the J gene end by 6 bases; junction bases not matched to a gene: 3. The CDR3 region has the DNA TGTGCCAGCAGTTTAGCCGGACTAGCGGGAGGCAATGAGCAGTTCTTC. Amino acids: CASSLAGLAGGNEQFF.

The CDR3 DNA sequence: TGCGCCAGCAGCCACCCTGGAGCCTACGAGCAGTACTTC. Protein sequence: CASSHPGAYEQYF. The chain has TRBV4-1 and TRBJ2-7; D gene uncertain. The CDR3 loop spans 13 amino acids. V dropped 3 bases and J dropped 2 bases, with 8 bases sitting between them. Germline V gene lookup returns CDR1 MGHRA and CDR2 YSYEKL.

This rearrangement joins TRBV15 to TRBJ2-5; D is uncertain. This CDR3 has 12 amino acids. The V gene lost 1 base and the J gene lost 9 bases, with 9 bases spanning the gap. Per the germline V gene, CDR1 is LNHNV and CDR2 is YYDKDF (reference sequence). This chain's CDR3 is CATSRGGRAQYF. The CDR3 DNA is TGTGCCACCAGCAGAGGTGGTCGGGCCCAGTACTTC.

The chain employs TRBV11-2 and TRBJ1-4; D is uncertain. Germline V gene data show CDR1 as SGHAT and CDR2 as FQNNGV. Between the trimmed V and J ends, which lost 5 bases and 8 bases, there was a span of 18 bases. The CDR3 extends over 15 amino acids. In DNA, the CDR3 is TGTGCCAGCAGCAACCAAACTAGGAAACTGGAAAAACTGTTTTTT. It encodes CASSNQTRKLEKLFF.

CDR3 DNA sequence: TGTGCCAGCAGTCCCGACAGGGGGTATCAGCCCCAGCATTTT. This encodes CASSPDRGYQPQHF. This sequence joins TRBV28 and TRBJ1-5; 9 bases match TRBD1. V lost 5 bases and J lost 5; bases outside the gene matches: 4. The CDR3 has 14 residues. The germline CDR1 and CDR2 sequences are MDHEN and SYDVKM.

V gene TRBV19 combines with J gene TRBJ1-5; TRBD1 agrees at 7 bases. The germline V gene encodes CDR1 LNHDA and CDR2 SQIVND (reference sequence). CDR3 length equals 17 residues. V lost 6 bases and J lost 4; bases outside the gene matches: 15. The CDR3 protein is CASSLNPPQGTNQPQHF. The CDR3 DNA reads TGTGCCAGTAGCCTCAATCCGCCACAGGGGACGAATCAGCCCCAGCATTTT.

In this sample, this clone turned up a few times. The chain links TRBV29-1 to TRBJ1-1, with D possibly being TRBD1 (5 bases). The V gene lost 1 base and the J gene lost 1 base, with 7 bases spanning the gap. CDR3 size: 13 residues. Germline V gene sequence: CDR1 SQVTM, CDR2 ANQGSEA. CDR3 sequence reads: CSVEVGGNTEAFF. The CDR3 DNA follows: TGCAGCGTTGAAGTGGGGGGGAACACTGAAGCTTTCTTT.

The chain combines TRBV6-4 with TRBJ1-5; no clear D gene. The CDR3 totals 15 residues. V was cut by 2 bases and J by 6 bases, with 14 bases left in between. Germline V CDR1 and CDR2: MRHNA, SNTAGT. CDR3 bases: TGTGCCAGCAGTGACGCGCGGAGGGCGTCTCAGCCCCAGCATTTT. The encoded protein is CASSDARRASQPQHF.

This rearrangement joins TRBV6-1 to TRBJ2-5, with 9 bases matching TRBD1. The V gene's germline CDR1 is MNHNS and CDR2 SASEGT. The ends lost 7 bases at V and 5 bases at J; junction bases unmatched: 11. This CDR3 contains 15 residues. The CDR3 nucleotides are TGTGCCAGCACTAAAAACAGGGGGCCGGGTGAGACCCAGTACTTC. Amino acid sequence: CASTKNRGPGETQYF.

This chain connects TRBV19 to TRBJ1-4; no reliable D call. Trimming removed 5 bases from V and 8 bases from J, with 18 bases in between. The length of the CDR3 is 15 residues. Germline lookup yields CDR1 LNHDA and CDR2 SQIVND (reference sequence). The CDR3 bases are TGTGCCAGTAGTTTTACGGCCCCAAGAGAGGAAAAACTGTTTTTT. Amino acid sequence: CASSFTAPREEKLFF.

This chain connects TRBV27 to TRBJ1-2, with D possibly matching TRBD1 (6 bases). The V and J ends lost 6 bases and 5 bases respectively, with 13 bases between them. The CDR3 extends over 13 amino acids. The V gene's germline CDR1 is MNHEY and CDR2 SMNVEV (reference sequence). This CDR3 is CASRPQGFYGYTF. The CDR3 region has the DNA TGTGCCAGCAGGCCACAGGGTTTTTATGGCTACACCTTC.